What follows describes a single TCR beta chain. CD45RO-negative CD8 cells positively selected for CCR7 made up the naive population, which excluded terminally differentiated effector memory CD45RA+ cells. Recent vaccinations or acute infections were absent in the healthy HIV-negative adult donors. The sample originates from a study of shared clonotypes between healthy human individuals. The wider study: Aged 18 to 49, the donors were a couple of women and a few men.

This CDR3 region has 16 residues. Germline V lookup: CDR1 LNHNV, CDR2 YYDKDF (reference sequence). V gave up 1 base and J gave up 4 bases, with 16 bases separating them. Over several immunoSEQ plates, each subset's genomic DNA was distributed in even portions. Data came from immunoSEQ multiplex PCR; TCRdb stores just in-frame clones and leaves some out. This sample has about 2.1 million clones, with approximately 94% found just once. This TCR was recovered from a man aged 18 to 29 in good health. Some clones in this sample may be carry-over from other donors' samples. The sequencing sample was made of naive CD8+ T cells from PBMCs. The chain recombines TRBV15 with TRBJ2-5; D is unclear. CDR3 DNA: TGTGCCACCAGCAGAGTGTCCCCGGTTGGCTTAGAGACCCAGTACTTC. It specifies CATSRVSPVGLETQYF.